The 24 T cell receptor beta chains in this list originate from one sample, sequenced in a study of blood T cell repertoires in COVID-19. Using immunoSEQ multiplex PCR, the repertoire was profiled, and TCRdb retains in-frame clones only, with some absent. The repertoire holds some 200,000 clones, with 76% as singletons. The sample was peripheral blood. The receptors were sampled from a woman aged 50 to 65 with active or convalescent COVID-19.

The chain uses TRBV3-1 (or the pseudogene TRBV3-2) and TRBJ2-7; the match to TRBD2 covers 9 bases. V was pared by 6 bases and J by 5 bases, with 11 bases of the junction left unmatched. The CDR3 totals 15 residues. Germline CDR1 and CDR2: LGHDT and YNNKEL (reference sequence). The DNA for the CDR3 is TGTGCCAGCAGGCGGACAGCGGGAGGTTTCCACGAGCAGTACTTC. Translating it yields CASRRTAGGFHEQYF.

The V gene is TRBV5-1, the J gene TRBJ1-1; D is unresolved. V gave up 4 bases and J gave up 3 bases, with 10 bases separating them. CDR3 length equals 13 residues. Per the germline V gene, CDR1 is SGHRS and CDR2 is YFSETQ. In DNA form, the CDR3 reads TGCGCCAGCAGCCAACCCGGGGACACTGAAGCTTTCTTT. Translating it yields CASSQPGDTEAFF.

The gene calls are TRBV5-4 and TRBJ1-1; D gene unclear. The CDR3 runs 15 residues. V was trimmed by 0 bases and J by 0 bases, leaving 9 bases between them. CDR1 is SGHNT, CDR2 YYREEE, per germline (reference sequence). The CDR3 loop is CASSLARQMNTEAFF. The CDR3 bases are TGTGCCAGCAGCTTGGCCAGGCAGATGAACACTGAAGCTTTCTTT.

As to this clone: The conserved phenylalanine or tryptophan is not found at the CDR3 terminus, so this likely reflects a read error. The chain combines TRBV5-4 with TRBJ1-2, with D maybe TRBD1 (6 bases). Trimming stripped 4 bases from V and 5 bases from J, with 15 bases between. The CDR3 runs to 14 residues. Germline assignment: CDR1 SGHNT and CDR2 YYREEE (reference sequence). The CDR3, as DNA: TGTGCCAGCAGCGGCGAGGGGGGGGGTTATGGCTACACCCTC. It yields the protein CASSGEGGGYGYTL.

The genes are TRBV4-2 and TRBJ2-3; D not resolved. This CDR3 contains 14 residues. CDR1 LGHNA and CDR2 YNFKEQ come from the germline V gene. Trimming removed 1 base at V and 2 bases at J, with 7 bases between. CDR3 coding DNA: TGTGCCAGCAGCCAAGGGGTAGCCACAGATACGCAGTATTTT. Encoded protein: CASSQGVATDTQYF.

The rearrangement links TRBV29-1 to TRBJ1-5; D perhaps matches TRBD1 (5 bases). Germline V gene data show CDR1 as SQVTM and CDR2 as ANQGSEA. The CDR3 sequence is 13 residues long. V was trimmed by 5 bases and J by 5 bases, leaving 13 bases between them. CDR3 DNA sequence: TGCAGCGTTCGGCAGGGAGGGGATCAGCCCCAGCATTTT. Translating it yields CSVRQGGDQPQHF.

The rearrangement uses TRBV5-1 and TRBJ1-6; TRBD1 agrees at 8 bases. This CDR3 is built from 16 residues. V was pared by 3 bases and J by 8 bases, with 10 bases of the junction left unmatched. Germline V gene sequence: CDR1 SGHRS, CDR2 YFSETQ. Written as DNA, the CDR3 is TGCGCCAGCAGCTCGACAGGGGCTTCGCTGCATTCACCCCTCCACTTT. As protein: CASSSTGASLHSPLHF.

The chain uses TRBV2 and TRBJ2-7; 9 nucleotides line up with TRBD2. CDR3 size: 13 residues. Germline assignment: CDR1 SNHLY and CDR2 FYNNEI. V dropped 10 bases and J dropped 2; count of bases not matched to a gene: 6. The CDR3 DNA follows: TGTGCCATACGACTAGCGGCCACCTACGAGCAGTACTTC. The encoded protein is CAIRLAATYEQYF.

The J gene is TRBJ2-7, the V gene TRBV9, with 12 nucleotides matching TRBD1. V was clipped by 3 bases and J by 1 base; unmatched bases: 11. Germline lookup yields CDR1 SGDLS and CDR2 YYNGEE. The CDR3 sequence is 18 residues long. The CDR3 nucleotides read TGTGCCAGCAGCGAGGGGGGACAGGGGGCGCCTATGTCCTACGAGCAGTACTTC. It is translated as CASSEGGQGAPMSYEQYF.

Comments on this clone: One junction end does not reproduce the germline sequence, and a read error may be involved. The chain has TRBV2 and TRBJ2-1; 8 positions agree with TRBD2. The CDR3 contains 15 residues. The V gene's germline CDR1 is SNHLY and CDR2 FYNNEI. CDR3 protein: CASSQAGVSYNEQFF. CDR3 coding DNA: TGTGCCAGCAGTCAAGCGGGAGTGTCCTACAATGAGCAGTTCTTC. The entire variable domain, with the rest obtained from reference TRBV2 and TRBJ2-1, is as follows: EPEVTQTPSHQVTQMGQEVILRCVPISNHLYFYWYRQILGQKVEFLVSFYNNEISEKSEIFDDQFSVERPDGSNFTLKIRSTKLEDSAMYFCASSQAGVSYNEQFFGPGTRLTVL.

This CDR3 reads CAWSQGFNYGYTF. The CDR3 DNA is TGTGCCTGGAGCCAGGGGTTTAACTATGGCTACACCTTC. V is TRBV30 and J is TRBJ1-2; maybe TRBD1 (6 bases). Per germline, CDR1 GTSNPN and CDR2 SVGIG (reference sequence). The CDR3 covers 13 residues. V dropped 3 bases and J dropped 1 base, with 9 bases sitting between them.

This clone was counted a few times. The chain joins TRBV6-6 to TRBJ1-6; 10 nucleotides align to TRBD1. CDR1 and CDR2 (germline): MNHNY, SVGAGI (reference sequence). CDR3 size: 15 residues. The V and J ends lost 2 bases and 8 bases, in that order; junction bases with no gene match: 3. CDR3 nucleotide sequence: TGTGCCAGCAGTTACCGAGGACAGGGGGATTCACCCCTCCACTTT. Its translation: CASSYRGQGDSPLHF.

The CDR3: CASSSERTGALMGDGYTF. CDR3 coding DNA: TGTGCCAGCAGTTCGGAGCGGACAGGGGCCCTGATGGGAGATGGCTACACCTTC. This chain uses TRBV6-2 or TRBV6-3 with TRBJ1-2; 9 bases fit TRBD1. The trim removed 4 bases at V and 6 bases at J, leaving 18 bases unmatched. CDR1 and CDR2 (germline): MNHEY, SVGEGT. The CDR3 spans 18 residues.

The chain links TRBV2 to TRBJ1-4, with 11 bases lining up with TRBD1. The CDR3 contains 17 residues. Trimming removed 5 bases from V and 5 bases from J; junction bases left unmatched: 10. Germline CDR1 and CDR2: SNHLY and FYNNEI. This CDR3 is CASSTGTGGGRNEKLFF. As DNA, the CDR3 is TGTGCCAGCAGTACCGGGACAGGGGGAGGACGAAATGAAAAACTGTTTTTT.

V usage is TRBV19 and J usage is TRBJ1-2; a possible D gene is TRBD1 (5 bases). The CDR3 is made up of 17 amino acids. In germline, CDR1 is LNHDA, CDR2 SQIVND (reference sequence). The V gene lost 0 bases and the J gene lost 0 bases, with 14 bases spanning the gap. CDR3 coding DNA: TGTGCCAGTAGTATAGACCAGCGACAGATCTCTAACTATGGCTACACCTTC. Its translation: CASSIDQRQISNYGYTF.

The chain is built from TRBV7-2 and TRBJ2-7, with a tentative D call TRBD2 (6 bases). There are 13 residues in the CDR3. Trimming shortened V by 1 base and J by 5 bases, and 9 bases separated the two germline ends. Per germline, CDR1 SGHTA and CDR2 FQGNSA. The CDR3: CASSLGRGDEQYF. CDR3 nucleotide sequence: TGTGCCAGCAGCTTAGGGCGGGGTGACGAGCAGTACTTC.

The rearrangement joins TRBV5-6 to TRBJ2-1; 8 positions agree with TRBD2. The V segment lost 1 base and the J segment 6 bases; nucleotides outside the gene matches: 9. The CDR3 has 16 amino acids. Germline V gene sequence: CDR1 SGHDT, CDR2 YYEEEE. The CDR3 DNA is TGTGCCAGCAGCTTGCTCCCGGGAGGGAATGGCAATGAGCAGTTCTTC. Encoded protein: CASSLLPGGNGNEQFF. The complete variable domain, with remaining parts taken from reference TRBV5-6 and TRBJ2-1, reads DAGVTQSPTHLIKTRGQQVTLRCSPKSGHDTVSWYQQALGQGPQFIFQYYEEEERQRGNFPDRFSGHQFPNYSSELNVNALLLGDSALYLCASSLLPGGNGNEQFFGPGTRLTVL.

This clone has just a few counts. CDR3 sequence: CASILAGGGETQYF. CDR3 DNA: TGTGCCAGCATACTAGCGGGGGGTGGAGAGACCCAGTACTTC. The chain couples TRBV6-6 to TRBJ2-5; 12 positions match TRBD2. Trimming cost V 7 bases and J 4 bases; bases outside gene matches: 4. Germline CDR1 MNHNY, CDR2 SVGAGI (reference sequence). The CDR3 has 14 residues.

The chain carries TRBV7-3 and TRBJ1-2, with TRBD1 matching over 10 bases. Germline V gene lookup returns CDR1 SGHTA and CDR2 FQGTGA. This CDR3 comprises 13 residues. V shed 4 bases and J 9 bases; nucleotides not matched to a gene: 5. The CDR3: CASSSRTGGSYTF. CDR3 bases: TGTGCCAGCAGCTCAAGGACAGGGGGTAGCTACACCTTC.

This clone was observed a single time. The gene calls are TRBV19 and TRBJ2-2; D gene unclear. V lost 3 bases to trimming and J lost 4 bases, with 9 bases between them. Germline-derived CDR1 and CDR2 are LNHDA and SQIVND (reference sequence). The length of the CDR3 is 14 residues. In DNA, the CDR3 is TGTGCCAGTAGTATTAGCCCGGCCACCGGGGAGCTGTTTTTT. This sequence encodes CASSISPATGELFF.

This chain connects TRBV30 to TRBJ1-1; no definite D call. Deletions cut 8 bases from V and 1 base from J, with 20 bases between. Per the germline V gene, CDR1 is GTSNPN and CDR2 is SVGIG (reference sequence). This CDR3 has 15 amino acids. The CDR3 coding sequence is TGTGCCGGTCAGACGGGTGGCCGTGGGAACACTGAAGCTTTCTTT. Amino acid sequence: CAGQTGGRGNTEAFF.

This rearrangement joins TRBV6-6 to TRBJ1-2, with unresolved D. There are 12 residues in the CDR3. The germline V and J ends were trimmed by 7 bases and 7 bases, with 13 bases remaining between them. Per the germline V gene, CDR1 is MNHNY and CDR2 is SVGAGI (reference sequence). DNA of the CDR3: TGTGCCAGCATGGCGAGCGGCGTTGGCTACACCTTC. Protein: CASMASGVGYTF.

The chain employs TRBV7-2 and TRBJ1-2; 9 nucleotides match TRBD1. Per germline, CDR1 SGHTA and CDR2 FQGNSA. V lost 1 base, J lost 7 bases, and 19 bases stayed unmatched. The length of the CDR3 is 19 residues. The CDR3 loop is CASSLVFNGDGTGTSGYTF. As DNA, the CDR3 is TGTGCCAGCAGCTTAGTTTTTAATGGGGACGGGACAGGGACGAGTGGCTACACCTTC.

Only a few counts were recorded for this clone. The chain is built from TRBV28 and TRBJ1-2; the D gene is possibly TRBD1 (6 bases). V was clipped by 3 bases and J by 4 bases, with 12 bases between them. CDR1 is MDHEN, CDR2 SYDVKM, per germline. The CDR3 covers 14 residues. Here the CDR3 reads CASSFSAGVYGYTF. CDR3 nucleotides: TGTGCCAGCAGTTTTTCGGCAGGGGTCTATGGCTACACCTTC.